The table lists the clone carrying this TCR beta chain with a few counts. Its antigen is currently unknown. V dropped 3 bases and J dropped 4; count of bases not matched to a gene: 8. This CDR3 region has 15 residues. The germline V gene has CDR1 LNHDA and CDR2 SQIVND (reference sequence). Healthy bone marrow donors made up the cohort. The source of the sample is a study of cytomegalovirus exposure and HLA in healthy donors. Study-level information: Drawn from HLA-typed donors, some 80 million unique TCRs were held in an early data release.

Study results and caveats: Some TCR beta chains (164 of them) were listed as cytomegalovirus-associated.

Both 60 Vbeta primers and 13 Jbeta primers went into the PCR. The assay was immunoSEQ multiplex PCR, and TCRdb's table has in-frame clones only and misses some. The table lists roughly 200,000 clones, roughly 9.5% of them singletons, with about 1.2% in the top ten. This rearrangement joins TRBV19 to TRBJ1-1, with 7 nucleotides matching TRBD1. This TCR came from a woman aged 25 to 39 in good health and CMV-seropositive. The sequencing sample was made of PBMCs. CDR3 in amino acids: CASSIGQGGLTEAFF. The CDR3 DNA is TGTGCCAGTAGTATTGGTCAAGGGGGCCTCACTGAAGCTTTCTTT.